This T cell receptor (beta chain) was obtained from a study of CD8 T cells in Susac syndrome. Across the study: There were Susac syndrome patients who were therapy-naive at blood draw, others on corticosteroids, and others on intravenous immunoglobulin alone.

Note on this clonotype: Antigen: not known.

cDNA came from about 0.5 to 1 ug RNA primed by random hexamers. Each CDR3 protein is one row after TCRdb ran MiXCR on the immunoSEQ multiplex PCR reads. The sample has about 140,000 distinct CDR3 sequences, approximately 95% seen once; the top ten hold 0.13% to 0.15%. Germline lookup yields CDR1 GTSNPN and CDR2 SVGIG (reference sequence). This CDR3 comprises 17 residues. V gave up 3 bases and J gave up 5 bases, with 23 bases separating them. Study conclusions and caveats: The authors found no clonal expansion in Susac syndrome CD4+ T cell repertoires.

The T cells that were sequenced for TCR beta were CD8+ and CD4+ cells from blood. This TCR derives from a human donor with Susac syndrome. V usage is TRBV30 and J usage is TRBJ1-5; no definite D call. The sample consisted of CD4+ T cells from PBMCs. This chain's CDR3 is CAWSQKRALTVYQPQHF. DNA of the CDR3: TGTGCCTGGAGCCAAAAAAGGGCCCTGACTGTGTATCAGCCCCAGCATTTT.